This record concerns one T cell receptor beta chain sequence. The data were obtained in a study of tumor-infiltrating T cells and Merkel cell polyomavirus. Study outcomes and limitations: Tumors with about 5-110 KLL-specific clonotypes, versus 0-3, showed better MCC-specific survival.

The data were produced by immunoSEQ multiplex PCR, yet TCRdb's version contains in-frame clones alone and is incomplete. The sample holds nearly 250 clones; 70% to 90% are singletons and the top ten take 24%. Trimming removed 3 bases from V and 0 bases from J, with 8 bases in between. The CDR3 loop spans 14 amino acids. Looked up from germline, CDR1 is SGHAT and CDR2 is FQNNGV. All patients' tumors stained robustly positive for Merkel cell polyomavirus Large T antigen by immunohistochemistry. The sample was Merkel cell polyomavirus peptide tetramer+ CD8+ T cells sorted from blood. The sequence derives from a man aged 60 to 69 with Merkel cell carcinoma. This rearrangement joins TRBV11-2 to TRBJ1-1; D is possibly TRBD1 (5 bases). The CDR3 nucleotides read TGTGCCAGCAGCTTCGCAGGGCTGAACACTGAAGCTTTCTTT. It codes for CASSFAGLNTEAFF.